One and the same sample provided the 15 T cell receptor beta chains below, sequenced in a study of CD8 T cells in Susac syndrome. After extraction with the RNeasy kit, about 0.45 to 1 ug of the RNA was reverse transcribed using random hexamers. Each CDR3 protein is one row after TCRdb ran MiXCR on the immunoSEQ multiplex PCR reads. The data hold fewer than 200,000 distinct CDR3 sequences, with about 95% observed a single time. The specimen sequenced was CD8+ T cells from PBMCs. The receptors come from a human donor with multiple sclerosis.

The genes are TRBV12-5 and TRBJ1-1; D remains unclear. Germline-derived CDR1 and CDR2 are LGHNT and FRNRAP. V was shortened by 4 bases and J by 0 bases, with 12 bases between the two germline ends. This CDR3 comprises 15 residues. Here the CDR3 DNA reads TGTGCTAGTGGTTGGACCCGACACTTGAACACTGAAGCTTTCTTT. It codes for CASGWTRHLNTEAFF. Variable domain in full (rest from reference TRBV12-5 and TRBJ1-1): DARVTQTPRHKVTEMGQEVTMRCQPILGHNTVFWYRQTMMQGLELLAYFRNRAPLDDSGMPKDRFSAEMPDATLATLKIQPSEPRDSAVYFCASGWTRHLNTEAFFGQGTRLTVV.

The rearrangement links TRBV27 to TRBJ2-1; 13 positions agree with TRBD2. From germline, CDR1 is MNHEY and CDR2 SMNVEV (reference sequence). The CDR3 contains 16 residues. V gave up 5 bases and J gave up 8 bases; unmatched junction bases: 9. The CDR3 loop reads CASSPRTSGRRDEQFF. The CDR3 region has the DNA TGTGCCAGCAGTCCCCGGACTAGCGGGAGAAGAGATGAGCAGTTCTTC.

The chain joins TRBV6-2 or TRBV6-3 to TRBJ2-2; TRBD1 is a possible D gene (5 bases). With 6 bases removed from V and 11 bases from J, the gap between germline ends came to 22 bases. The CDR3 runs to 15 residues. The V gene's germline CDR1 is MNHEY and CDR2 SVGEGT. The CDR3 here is CASSYVGQGRGELFF. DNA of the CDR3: TGTGCCAGCAGCTACGTCGGGCAGGGAAGGGGAGAGCTGTTTTTT.

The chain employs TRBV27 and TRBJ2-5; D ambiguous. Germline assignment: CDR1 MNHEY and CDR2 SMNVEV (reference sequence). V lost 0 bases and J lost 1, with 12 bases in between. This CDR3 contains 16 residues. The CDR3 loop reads CASSLSPFGFQETQYF. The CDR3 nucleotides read TGTGCCAGCAGTTTATCCCCCTTCGGTTTCCAAGAGACCCAGTACTTC.

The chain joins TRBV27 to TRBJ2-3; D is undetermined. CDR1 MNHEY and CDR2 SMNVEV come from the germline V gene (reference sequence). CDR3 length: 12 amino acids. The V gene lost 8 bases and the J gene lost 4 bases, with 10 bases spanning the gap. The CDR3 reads CASGRVSDTQYF. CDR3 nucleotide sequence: TGTGCCAGCGGCCGGGTTTCAGATACGCAGTATTTT.

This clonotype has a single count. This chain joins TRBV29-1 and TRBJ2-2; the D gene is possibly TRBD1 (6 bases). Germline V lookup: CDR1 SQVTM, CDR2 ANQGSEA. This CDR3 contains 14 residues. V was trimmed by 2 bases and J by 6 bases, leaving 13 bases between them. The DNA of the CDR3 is TGCAGCGTTGAAAATCAGGGGTCGGCCGGGGAGCTGTTTTTT. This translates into CSVENQGSAGELFF.

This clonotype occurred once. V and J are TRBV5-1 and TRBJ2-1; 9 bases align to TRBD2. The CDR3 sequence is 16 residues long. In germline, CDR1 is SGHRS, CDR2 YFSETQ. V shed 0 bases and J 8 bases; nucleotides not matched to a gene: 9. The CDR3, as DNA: TGCGCCAGCAGCTTGGCCGCGCGGGGGGGCCGGGATGAGCAGTTCTTC. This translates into CASSLAARGGRDEQFF.

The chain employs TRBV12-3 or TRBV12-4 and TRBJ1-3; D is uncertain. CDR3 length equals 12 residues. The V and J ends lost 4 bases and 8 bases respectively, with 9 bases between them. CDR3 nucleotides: TGTGCCAGCAGTTACCCGTCTTACACCATATATTTT. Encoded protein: CASSYPSYTIYF.

The CDR3 spells CASSYTEGYTF. Here the CDR3 DNA reads TGTGCCAGCAGCTATACGGAGGGCTACACCTTC. This chain connects TRBV7-9 to TRBJ1-2; D gene uncertain. Trimming removed 4 bases from V and 8 bases from J, with 8 bases in between. This CDR3 is 11 amino acids long. Per the germline V gene, CDR1 is SEHNR and CDR2 is FQNEAQ (reference sequence).

This chain's CDR3 is CASSDLGRSSYEQYF. CDR3 bases: TGTGCCAGCAGTGACCTAGGACGGAGCTCCTACGAGCAGTACTTC. V is TRBV12-3 or TRBV12-4 and J is TRBJ2-7; D gene unclear. V lost 5 bases and J 0 bases, leaving 14 bases between the germline ends. The CDR3 has 15 amino acids.

The CDR3 loop reads CSAGGAGDTQYF. The CDR3 region has the DNA TGCAGCGCTGGGGGGGCAGGAGATACGCAGTATTTT. The V call is TRBV20-1, the J call TRBJ2-3; a weak D match, TRBD2 (7 bases). CDR3 length: 12 amino acids. The germline gives CDR1 DFQATT, CDR2 SNEGSKA (reference sequence).

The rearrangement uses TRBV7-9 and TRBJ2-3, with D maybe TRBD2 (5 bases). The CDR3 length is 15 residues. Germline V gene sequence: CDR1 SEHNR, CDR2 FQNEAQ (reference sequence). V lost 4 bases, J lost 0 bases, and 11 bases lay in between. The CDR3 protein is CASSSRGPSTDTQYF. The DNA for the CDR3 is TGTGCCAGCAGCTCTCGGGGTCCTAGCACAGATACGCAGTATTTT.

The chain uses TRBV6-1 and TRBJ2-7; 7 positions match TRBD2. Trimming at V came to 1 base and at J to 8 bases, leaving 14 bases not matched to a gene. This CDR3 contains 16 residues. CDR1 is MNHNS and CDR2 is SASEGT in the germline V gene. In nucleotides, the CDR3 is TGTGCCAGCAGTGAAGTCTCTAGCGGTAGCTACATCCAGCAGTACTTC. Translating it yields CASSEVSSGSYIQQYF.

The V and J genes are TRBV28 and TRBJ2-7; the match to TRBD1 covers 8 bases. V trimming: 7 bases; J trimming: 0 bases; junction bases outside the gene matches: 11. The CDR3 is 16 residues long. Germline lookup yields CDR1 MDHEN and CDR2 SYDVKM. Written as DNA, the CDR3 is TGTGCCAGCACCAAGGACAGGGCTGGGATCTCCTACGAGCAGTACTTC. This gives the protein CASTKDRAGISYEQYF.

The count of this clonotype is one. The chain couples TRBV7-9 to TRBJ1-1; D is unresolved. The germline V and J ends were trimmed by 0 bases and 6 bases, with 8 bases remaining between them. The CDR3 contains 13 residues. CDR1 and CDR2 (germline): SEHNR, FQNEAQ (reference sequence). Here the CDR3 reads CASSLAYAAEAFF. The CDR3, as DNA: TGTGCCAGCAGCTTAGCTTACGCGGCTGAAGCTTTCTTT.